This TCR beta chain is drawn from a study of blood T cell repertoires in COVID-19. Repertoires were generated with immunoSEQ multiplex PCR, while TCRdb's copy carries only in-frame clones and drops some. The repertoire consists of about 270,000 clones, with around 87% occurring once and the leading ten covering approximately 2.5%. The V end was cut by 1 base, the J end by 8 bases, with 14 bases between. Germline V gene lookup returns CDR1 MGHRA and CDR2 YSYEKL. This CDR3 region has 14 residues. Symptom resolution, clearance, or two negative PCRs marked the recovered donors of Cohort 3. Sequencing was done on a sample of PBMCs or T cells enriched from blood (not recorded which). The receptor was isolated from a woman under 30 who had recovered from COVID-19. The rearrangement links TRBV4-1 to TRBJ1-2; weak D call: TRBD1 (6 bases). The CDR3 sequence: CASSQATGLSGYTF. CDR3 bases: TGCGCCAGCAGCCAAGCCACAGGGCTTTCGGGCTACACCTTC.